This TCR beta chain was sequenced during a study of blood T cell repertoires in COVID-19. Recovery among Cohort 3 donors was established by two negative PCRs, clearance, or symptom resolution. The germline gives CDR1 SNHLY, CDR2 FYNNEI. This CDR3 comprises 15 residues. Trimming removed 5 bases at V and 0 bases at J, with 11 bases between. Authors' data handling: Estimates of nucleated cell counts were drawn from the amplification of reference gene primers. Sequencing used immunoSEQ multiplex PCR; TCRdb keeps in-frame clones, though not all of them. That table gives V, J and clone size, and the DNA gave D and trimming. This sample yields hundreds of thousands of clones, of which around 87% are seen a single time; around 1% belongs to the top ten.

The chain recombines TRBV2 with TRBJ2-1; D not resolved. Sequencing was done on a sample of PBMCs or T cells enriched from blood (not recorded which). The origin of this receptor is a man aged 18-30 years who had recovered from COVID-19. The CDR3 loop reads CASSLDWSSYNEQFF. The CDR3 coding sequence is TGTGCCAGCAGTTTAGACTGGAGCTCCTACAATGAGCAGTTCTTC.